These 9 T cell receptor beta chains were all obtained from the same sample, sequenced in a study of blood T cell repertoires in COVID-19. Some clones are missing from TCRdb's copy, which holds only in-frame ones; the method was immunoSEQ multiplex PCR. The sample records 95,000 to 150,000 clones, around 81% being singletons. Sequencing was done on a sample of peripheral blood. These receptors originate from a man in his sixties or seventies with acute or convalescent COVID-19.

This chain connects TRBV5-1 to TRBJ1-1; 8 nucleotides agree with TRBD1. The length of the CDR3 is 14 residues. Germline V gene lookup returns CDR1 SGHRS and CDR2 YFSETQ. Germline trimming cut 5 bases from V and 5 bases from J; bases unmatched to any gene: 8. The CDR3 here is CASRLQGALTEAFF. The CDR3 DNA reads TGCGCCAGCAGGTTGCAGGGGGCTTTGACTGAAGCTTTCTTT.

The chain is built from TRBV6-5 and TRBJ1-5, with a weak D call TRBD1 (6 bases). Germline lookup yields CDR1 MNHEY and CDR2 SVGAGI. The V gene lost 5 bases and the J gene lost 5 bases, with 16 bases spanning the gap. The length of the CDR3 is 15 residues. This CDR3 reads CASSRTGTNDQPQHF. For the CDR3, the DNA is TGTGCCAGCAGTCGGACCGGGACAAATGATCAGCCCCAGCATTTT.

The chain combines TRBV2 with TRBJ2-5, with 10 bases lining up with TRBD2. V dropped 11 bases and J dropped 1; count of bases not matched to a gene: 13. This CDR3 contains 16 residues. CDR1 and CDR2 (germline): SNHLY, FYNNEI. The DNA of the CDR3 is TGTGCCCGACAGAACCCAGCGGGGGGGCCCCAAGAGACCCAGTACTTC. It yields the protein CARQNPAGGPQETQYF.

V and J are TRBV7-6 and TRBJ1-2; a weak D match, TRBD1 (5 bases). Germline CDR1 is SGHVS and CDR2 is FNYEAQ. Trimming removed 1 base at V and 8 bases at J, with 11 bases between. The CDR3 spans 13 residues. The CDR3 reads CASSLDGGSGYTF. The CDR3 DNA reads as TGTGCCAGCAGCTTAGACGGGGGGTCCGGCTACACCTTC. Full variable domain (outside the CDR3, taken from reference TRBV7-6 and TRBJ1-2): GAGVSQSPRYKVTKRGQDVALRCDPISGHVSLYWYRQALGQGPEFLTYFNYEAQQDKSGLPNDRFSAERPEGSISTLTIQRTEQRDSAMYRCASSLDGGSGYTFGSGTRLTVV.

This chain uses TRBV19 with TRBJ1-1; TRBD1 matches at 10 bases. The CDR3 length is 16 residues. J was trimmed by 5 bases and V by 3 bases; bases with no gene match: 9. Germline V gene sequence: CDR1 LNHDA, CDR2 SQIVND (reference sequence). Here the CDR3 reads CASSMGDRGHRTEAFF. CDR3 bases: TGTGCCAGTAGTATGGGCGACAGGGGGCATCGGACTGAAGCTTTCTTT. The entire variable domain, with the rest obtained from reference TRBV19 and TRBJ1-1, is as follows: DGGITQSPKYLFRKEGQNVTLSCEQNLNHDAMYWYRQDPGQGLRLIYYSQIVNDFQKGDIAEGYSVSREKKESFPLTVTSAQKNPTAFYLCASSMGDRGHRTEAFFGQGTRLTVV.

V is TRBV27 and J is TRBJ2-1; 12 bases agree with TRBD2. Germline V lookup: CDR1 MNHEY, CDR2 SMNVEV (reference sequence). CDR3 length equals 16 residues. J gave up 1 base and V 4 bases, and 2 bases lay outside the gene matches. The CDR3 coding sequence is TGTGCCAGCAGTTCTAGCGGGGGGGGGTCCTACAATGAGCAGTTCTTC. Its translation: CASSSSGGGSYNEQFF.

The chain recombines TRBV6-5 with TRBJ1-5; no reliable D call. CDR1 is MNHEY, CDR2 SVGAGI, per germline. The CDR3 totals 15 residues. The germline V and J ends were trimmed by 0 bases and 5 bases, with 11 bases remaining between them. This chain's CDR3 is CASSYSLGWDQPQHF. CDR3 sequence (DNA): TGTGCCAGCAGTTACTCACTGGGCTGGGATCAGCCCCAGCATTTT.

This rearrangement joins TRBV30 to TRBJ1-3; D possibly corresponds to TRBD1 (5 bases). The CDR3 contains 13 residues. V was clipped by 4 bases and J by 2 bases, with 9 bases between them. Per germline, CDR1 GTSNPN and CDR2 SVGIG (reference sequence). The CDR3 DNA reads TGTGCCTGGACCGGGGGTCCTGGAAACACCATATATTTT. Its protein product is CAWTGGPGNTIYF.

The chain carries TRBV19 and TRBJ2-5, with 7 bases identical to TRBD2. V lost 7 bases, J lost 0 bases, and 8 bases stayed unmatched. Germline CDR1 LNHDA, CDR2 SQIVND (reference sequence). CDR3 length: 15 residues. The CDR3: CASTPRGFNQETQYF. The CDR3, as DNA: TGTGCCAGTACCCCGCGGGGGTTCAACCAAGAGACCCAGTACTTC. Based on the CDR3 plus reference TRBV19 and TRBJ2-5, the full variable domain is DGGITQSPKYLFRKEGQNVTLSCEQNLNHDAMYWYRQDPGQGLRLIYYSQIVNDFQKGDIAEGYSVSREKKESFPLTVTSAQKNPTAFYLCASTPRGFNQETQYFGPGTRLLVL.